The entry below gives a single TCR beta chain sequence along with its context. Its antigen is undetermined. The data belong to a study of a mutant IDH1 vaccine in newly diagnosed glioma. On the study more broadly: Of the patients given treatment, roughly 60% were male and 37.5% were female, and a mean age of roughly 40 years was recorded. General study results and limits: Whatever changes occurred in top peripheral T cell clonotypes seemed unrelated to pseudoprogression.

V was shortened by 0 bases and J by 1 base, with 7 bases between the two germline ends. Germline loops: CDR1 MNHNS, CDR2 SASEGT. The CDR3 extends over 15 amino acids. Time point: baseline, week 1 (first vaccination visit). Treatment noted: pre-vaccination baseline after standard-of-care therapy. The table came from immunoSEQ multiplex PCR; TCRdb's copy has only in-frame clones and leaves some out. This sample has tens of thousands of clones, with around 82% found just once. The sample in question was peripheral blood mononuclear cells (PBMCs), obtained from a glioma patient treated with radiotherapy, temozolomide or both. The rearrangement joins TRBV6-1 to TRBJ1-5, with D uncertain. The sequence was collected from a woman between 18 and 29 years old with glioma. Some clones in this sample may be carry-over from other donors' samples. The CDR3 DNA reads as TGTGCCAGCAGTGAAGCAAGGAGGAGCAATCAGCCCCAGCATTTT. Encoded protein: CASSEARRSNQPQHF.